Below, 23 T cell receptor beta chains from the same sample are listed, as sequenced in a study of blood T cells in healthy people across ages. Next came a second PCR, run for roughly 6 to 11 cycles, which used a sample-barcoded 5' primer along with a J-beta primer mix. MiXCR, applied by TCRdb to the 5' RACE reads, yields one record per CDR3 protein. The top ten clones hold about 30% of a sample with 730,000 or so distinct CDR3 sequences, over 40% of them seen once. Sequenced material: blood. These receptors all come from a man aged 80 or over in good health.

The table lists this clonotype with a few counts. The chain joins TRBV6-5 to TRBJ2-2; a weak D match, TRBD1 (6 bases). Trimming shortened V by 2 bases and J by 6 bases, and 7 bases separated the two germline ends. In germline, CDR1 is MNHEY, CDR2 SVGAGI. The length of the CDR3 is 13 residues. CDR3 sequence (DNA): TGTGCCAGCAGTTACAAGGGGGCCGGGGAGCTGTTTTTT. This gives the protein CASSYKGAGELFF.

This clonotype occurred a few times. This chain joins TRBV24-1 and TRBJ2-2; 11 positions agree with TRBD1. The CDR3 totals 16 residues. The germline CDR1 and CDR2 sequences are KGHDR and SFDVKD. V lost 5 bases to trimming and J lost 5 bases; unmatched junction nucleotides: 6. CDR3 nucleotide sequence: TGTGCCACCAGTGCAATAGGACAGGGGGCGACCGGGGAGCTGTTTTTT. Its protein product is CATSAIGQGATGELFF.

This rearrangement joins TRBV6-2 or TRBV6-3 to TRBJ2-5; the match to TRBD2 covers 12 bases. Germline lookup yields CDR1 MNHEY and CDR2 SVGEGT. CDR3 length: 14 amino acids. The trim removed 2 bases at V and 11 bases at J, leaving 6 bases unmatched. The CDR3 reads CASSYKRTSGEQYF. In DNA, the CDR3 is TGTGCCAGCAGTTACAAGCGGACTAGCGGGGAGCAGTACTTC.

The chain uses TRBV15 and TRBJ2-5, with D perhaps TRBD1 (5 bases). V was pared by 8 bases and J by 4 bases, with 11 bases between. Germline CDR1 and CDR2: LNHNV and YYDKDF (reference sequence). The CDR3 has 12 residues. The CDR3 coding sequence is TGTGCCACCGCAGGGTCGGGAGAGACCCAGTACTTC. Its translation is CATAGSGETQYF.

The chain joins TRBV20-1 to TRBJ2-5; TRBD2 aligns across 7 bases. CDR3 length: 14 residues. Germline V lookup: CDR1 DFQATT, CDR2 SNEGSKA (reference sequence). V trimming: 1 base; J trimming: 7 bases; junction bases outside the gene matches: 9. CDR3 loop: CSARAPGTIGTQYF. The CDR3 coding sequence is TGCAGTGCTAGAGCCCCCGGGACTATAGGGACCCAGTACTTC.

CDR3 DNA sequence: TGTGCCAGCAGTTCCGGGACAAGAACCTACAATGAGCAGTTCTTC. Amino acid sequence: CASSSGTRTYNEQFF. This chain links TRBV6-5 with TRBJ2-1; TRBD1 is a possible D gene (6 bases). The CDR3 runs 15 residues. Between the trimmed V and J ends, which lost 4 bases and 2 bases, there was a span of 12 bases. Germline CDR1 reads MNHEY; CDR2 reads SVGAGI.

This chain links TRBV10-3 with TRBJ2-3; 10 bases are a match to TRBD1. With 4 bases clipped from V and 6 bases from J, the junction kept 16 bases outside the gene matches. CDR1 and CDR2 from the germline V gene are ENHRY and SYGVKD. CDR3 length: 18 residues. CDR3 residues: CAISGTGTGDEDVDTQYF. The CDR3 DNA is TGTGCCATCAGTGGGACCGGGACAGGGGACGAGGATGTGGATACGCAGTATTTT.

J is TRBJ1-5 and V is TRBV20-1; perhaps TRBD1 as D (6 bases). The CDR3 loop spans 18 amino acids. The germline V and J ends were trimmed by 0 bases and 0 bases, with 18 bases remaining between them. CDR1 is DFQATT and CDR2 is SNEGSKA in the germline V gene (reference sequence). The CDR3 loop is CSARDGKTGTISNQPQHF. The CDR3 DNA reads as TGCAGTGCTAGAGATGGGAAGACAGGTACTATTAGCAATCAGCCCCAGCATTTT.

V is TRBV7-2 and J is TRBJ2-7; the D gene is possibly TRBD2 (5 bases). CDR1 and CDR2 from the germline V gene are SGHTA and FQGNSA. The CDR3 loop spans 14 amino acids. V was trimmed by 3 bases and J by 4 bases, leaving 13 bases between them. The CDR3 is CASSFGLRGYEQYF. Here the CDR3 DNA reads TGTGCCAGCAGCTTCGGGCTCAGAGGGTACGAGCAGTACTTC.

The V gene is TRBV6-2 or TRBV6-3, the J gene TRBJ2-3; D is possibly TRBD2 (6 bases). CDR3 length: 15 residues. V gave up 4 bases and J gave up 2 bases, with 13 bases separating them. Per the germline V gene, CDR1 is MNHEY and CDR2 is SVGEGT. The CDR3 loop reads CASSFSGVPTDTQYF. CDR3 nucleotides: TGTGCCAGCAGTTTTAGCGGCGTACCCACAGATACGCAGTATTTT.

This clonotype appeared a single time. The chain is built from TRBV5-8 and TRBJ1-6; possibly TRBD1 for D (5 bases). The germline CDR1 and CDR2 sequences are SGHTS and YDEGEE. The CDR3 sequence is 16 residues long. With 4 bases removed from V and 7 bases from J, the gap between germline ends came to 18 bases. The CDR3 region is CASSRTAGAKNSPLHF. CDR3 bases: TGTGCCAGCAGCAGAACGGCCGGGGCCAAAAATTCACCCCTCCACTTT.

The rearrangement uses TRBV25-1 and TRBJ2-2; D remains unclear. The V gene's germline CDR1 is MGHDK and CDR2 SYGVNS. V lost 4 bases and J 4 bases, leaving 7 bases between the germline ends. There are 13 residues in the CDR3. This CDR3 is CASSGTRTGELFF. The CDR3 nucleotides are TGTGCCAGCAGTGGAACACGCACCGGGGAGCTGTTTTTT.

Details on this clonotype: This may stem from a read error, because a much larger clone lies one nucleotide away. J is TRBJ1-1 and V is TRBV20-1; perhaps TRBD1 as D (5 bases). With 1 base removed from V and 1 base from J, the gap between germline ends came to 13 bases. The CDR3 is 15 residues long. Germline V CDR1 and CDR2: DFQATT, SNEGSKA (reference sequence). The DNA for the CDR3 is TGCAGTGCTAGAGGGTCCAGGACACAGAACACTGAAGCTTTCTTT. Translating it yields CSARGSRTQNTEAFF.

This clonotype appeared a few times. This chain links TRBV20-1 with TRBJ1-6; D uncertain. This CDR3 has 14 amino acids. Trimming pared 0 bases from V and 6 bases from J, leaving 9 bases between. Germline V gene data show CDR1 as DFQATT and CDR2 as SNEGSKA (reference sequence). Here the CDR3 DNA reads TGCAGTGCTAGAGAAAGCAGGCCTAATTCACCCCTCCACTTT. Its protein is CSARESRPNSPLHF.

The V gene is TRBV7-9, the J gene TRBJ1-1; 7 bases line up with TRBD1. Germline V CDR1 and CDR2: SEHNR, FQNEAQ (reference sequence). The CDR3 runs to 17 residues. V was pared by 5 bases and J by 0 bases, with 12 bases of the junction left unmatched. CDR3 protein: CASSQRTGARMNTEAFF. The CDR3 region has the DNA TGTGCCAGCAGCCAAAGGACAGGAGCCAGGATGAACACTGAAGCTTTCTTT.

About this clonotype itself: Since a much larger clone is just one base distant, this may be a read error. This chain uses TRBV7-2 with TRBJ2-7, with 12 bases that match TRBD2. There are 15 residues in the CDR3. Per the germline V gene, CDR1 is SGHTA and CDR2 is FQGNSA. Losses at the gene ends were 4 bases for V and 6 bases for J; bases not matched to a gene: 7. The CDR3 spells CASSSPSGGACEQYF. CDR3 coding DNA: TGTGCCAGCAGCTCCCCTAGCGGGGGGGCCTGCGAGCAGTACTTC.

The chain recombines TRBV24-1 with TRBJ2-3; 7 bases map to TRBD1. Trimming removed 4 bases from V and 1 base from J; junction bases left unmatched: 7. The CDR3 is 16 residues long. Germline CDR1 KGHDR, CDR2 SFDVKD. The CDR3 protein is CATSDRQGSGTDTQYF. The CDR3 bases are TGTGCCACCAGTGACAGACAGGGATCGGGCACAGATACGCAGTATTTT.

This sequence joins TRBV28 and TRBJ2-7, with 9 bases lining up with TRBD1. Germline CDR1 MDHEN, CDR2 SYDVKM. CDR3 length: 16 amino acids. The trim removed 2 bases at V and 3 bases at J, leaving 8 bases unmatched. The chain's CDR3 is CASSLTPGQGYYEQYF. The CDR3 region has the DNA TGTGCCAGCAGTTTAACCCCGGGACAGGGATACTACGAGCAGTACTTC.

This clonotype has ten or more counts. The gene calls are TRBV7-2 and TRBJ1-2; no clear D. The ends were cut back, 5 bases at V and 4 bases at J, with 11 bases in the middle. This CDR3 is 13 amino acids long. The V gene's germline CDR1 is SGHTA and CDR2 FQGNSA. CDR3 nucleotides: TGTGCCAGCAGCCGTGACATCCCCTATGGCTACACCTTC. Its translation is CASSRDIPYGYTF.

The J gene is TRBJ1-4, the V gene TRBV7-9; 8 positions agree with TRBD1. CDR3 size: 14 residues. The junction had 2 bases not matched to a gene; V was cut back by 5 bases and J by 3 bases. CDR1 and CDR2 (germline): SEHNR, FQNEAQ (reference sequence). The CDR3 loop reads CASSQGAANEKLFF. In DNA form, the CDR3 reads TGTGCCAGCAGCCAGGGGGCGGCTAATGAAAAACTGTTTTTT.

This clonotype has only a few counts. One base away lies a much larger clone, so this may be a sequencing read error. The rearrangement joins TRBV6-2 or TRBV6-3 to TRBJ2-7; D is uncertain. The V end was cut by 6 bases, the J end by 4 bases, with 10 bases between. The CDR3 is made up of 12 amino acids. Germline CDR1 reads MNHEY; CDR2 reads SVGEGT. The CDR3 nucleotides are TGTGCCAGCAGGTACGAGGTTTACGAGCAGTACTTC. It encodes CASRYEVYEQYF.

V gene TRBV28 combines with J gene TRBJ1-3; 8 nucleotides align to TRBD1. Per germline, CDR1 MDHEN and CDR2 SYDVKM. After removal of 6 bases from V and 4 bases from J, the junction contained 11 bases not matched to a gene. The CDR3 consists of 16 residues. Written as DNA, the CDR3 is TGTGCCAGCAGGCTTTTGACAGGGGCAGCCGGAAACACCATATATTTT. It is translated as CASRLLTGAAGNTIYF.

This chain's CDR3 is CASSQVGGSYEQYF. As DNA, the CDR3 is TGTGCCAGCAGCCAAGTCGGGGGCTCCTACGAGCAGTACTTC. The chain uses TRBV14 and TRBJ2-7, with D maybe TRBD2 (6 bases). Germline CDR1 reads SGHDN; CDR2 reads FVKESK. V dropped 1 base and J dropped 0 bases, with 7 bases sitting between them. The CDR3 loop spans 14 amino acids.